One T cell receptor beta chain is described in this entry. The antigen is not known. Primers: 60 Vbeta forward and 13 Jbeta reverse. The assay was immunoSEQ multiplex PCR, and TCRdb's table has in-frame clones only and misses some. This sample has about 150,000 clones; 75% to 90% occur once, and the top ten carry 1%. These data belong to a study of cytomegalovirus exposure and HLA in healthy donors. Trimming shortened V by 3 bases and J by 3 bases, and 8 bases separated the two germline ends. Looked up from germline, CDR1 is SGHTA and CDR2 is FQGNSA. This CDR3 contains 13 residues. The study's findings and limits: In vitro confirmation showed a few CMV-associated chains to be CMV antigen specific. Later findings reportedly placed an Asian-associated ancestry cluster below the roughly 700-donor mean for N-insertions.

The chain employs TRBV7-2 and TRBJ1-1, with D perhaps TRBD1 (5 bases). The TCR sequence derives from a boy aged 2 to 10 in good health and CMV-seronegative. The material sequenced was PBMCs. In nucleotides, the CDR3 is TGTGCCAGCAGCTTCGTGACAGACACTGAAGCTTTCTTT. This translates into CASSFVTDTEAFF.